One T cell receptor beta chain is described in this entry. Methods used by the authors: It was from reference gene primer amplification that nucleated cell counts were estimated. Produced via immunoSEQ multiplex PCR; TCRdb's table is partial and in-frame only. V and J calls and clone size follow that table, whereas D and trimming were derived from the DNA. The profile shows roughly 30,000 clones, 70% to 90% of them singletons. Per germline, CDR1 MDHEN and CDR2 SYDVKM. The CDR3 runs 15 residues. V gave up 1 base and J gave up 3 bases, with 9 bases separating them. These data are taken from a study of blood T cell repertoires in COVID-19. Study information: The analysed material was cDNA or gDNA that came from T cells, B-cell-depleted T cells, or PBMCs.

The rearrangement joins TRBV28 to TRBJ2-2; D is uncertain. The receptor was derived from a human donor in a cohort sampled during active COVID-19. The sequenced material came from peripheral blood. CDR3 amino acids: CASSLFRSYTGELFF. DNA for the CDR3: TGTGCCAGCAGTTTATTCCGGAGTTACACCGGGGAGCTGTTTTTT.